This TCR beta chain was retrieved from a study of Ad26.COV2.S vaccination and SARS-CoV-2 variants. Study context: This donor came from the COV1001 trial of Ad26.COV2.S. The study gave Ad26.COV2.S intramuscularly, once or twice 56 days apart.

Repertoires were generated with immunoSEQ multiplex PCR, while TCRdb's copy carries only in-frame clones and drops some. The profile shows roughly 400,000 clones, roughly 88% of them singletons. Treatment given: some 20 received Ad26.COV2.S at low or high dose, single or two shots; about 5 received placebo; per-sample allocation not given. Material that was analyzed had been drawn on day 63 after the first vaccine or placebo injection. The donor's status was that of an adult aged 18-55 years in Boston. CDR3 length equals 18 residues. The germline V gene encodes CDR1 SNHLY and CDR2 FYNNEI. Trimming took 6 bases from V and 5 from J; bases not matched to a gene: 18.

The receptor was isolated from a person aged 18-60 years who received the Ad26.COV2.S COVID-19 vaccine or a placebo. Here the sequenced sample was peripheral blood, taken in a trial of Ad26.COV2.S vaccine versus placebo. This chain uses TRBV2 with TRBJ2-5, with 10 bases that match TRBD1. The CDR3 is CASRPSGPGQGPWETQYF. As DNA, the CDR3 is TGTGCCAGCAGACCCTCAGGACCGGGACAGGGGCCATGGGAGACCCAGTACTTC. The full variable domain, its missing parts supplied by reference TRBV2 and TRBJ2-5, is EPEVTQTPSHQVTQMGQEVILRCVPISNHLYFYWYRQILGQKVEFLVSFYNNEISEKSEIFDDQFSVERPDGSNFTLKIRSTKLEDSAMYFCASRPSGPGQGPWETQYFGPGTRLLVL.